This T cell receptor beta chain was sequenced during a study of blood T cell repertoires in COVID-19. Study information: Spain, Italy and the United States supplied samples that represented acute and convalescent COVID-19. Sources were T cells, B-cell-depleted T cells, or PBMCs; the material itself was cDNA or gDNA.

Original methodology: Researchers report that nucleated cell counts were estimated from reference gene primer amplification. The protocol was immunoSEQ multiplex PCR, while the TCRdb copy is restricted to in-frame clones and leaves out a portion. V, J and clone size were drawn from that table, and D and trimming were deduced from the DNA. Seen here are some 180,000 clones, 79% observed once, and the top ten hold 5.5% to 7%. CDR3 length equals 16 residues. The ends lost 3 bases at V and 0 bases at J; junction bases unmatched: 5. Germline lookup yields CDR1 SGHTA and CDR2 FQGTGA. Patients at the Seattle site were enrolled during active infection and followed longitudinally.

The TCR sequence derives from a middle-aged woman with COVID-19, enrolled during active disease. The specimen sequenced was peripheral blood. V usage is TRBV7-3 and J usage is TRBJ2-1; TRBD2 agrees at 7 bases. This CDR3 reads CASSFGTTSSYNEQFF. CDR3 bases: TGTGCCAGCAGCTTCGGGACTACGAGCTCCTACAATGAGCAGTTCTTC.